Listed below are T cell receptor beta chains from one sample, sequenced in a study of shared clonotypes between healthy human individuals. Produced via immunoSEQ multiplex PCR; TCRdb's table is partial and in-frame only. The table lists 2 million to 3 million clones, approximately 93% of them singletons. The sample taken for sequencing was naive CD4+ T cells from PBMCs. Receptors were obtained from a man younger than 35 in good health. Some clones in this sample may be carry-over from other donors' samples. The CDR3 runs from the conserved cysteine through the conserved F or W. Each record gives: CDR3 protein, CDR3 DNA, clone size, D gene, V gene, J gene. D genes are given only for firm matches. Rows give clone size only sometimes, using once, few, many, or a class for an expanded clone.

CDR3aa: CASSQRGTGGGEQFF
CDR3nt: TGCGCCAGCAGCCAGAGAGGGACAGGGGGCGGTGAGCAGTTCTTC
abundance: .
d_gene: TRBD1
v_gene: TRBV4-1
j_gene: TRBJ2-1

CDR3aa: CASSLFGGSGNTQYF
CDR3nt: TGTGCCAGCAGCTTGTTCGGCGGGAGTGGAAATACGCAGTATTTT
abundance: .
d_gene: TRBD2
v_gene: TRBV5-4
j_gene: TRBJ2-3

CDR3aa: CAVGQGEYTEAFF
CDR3nt: TGTGCCGTCGGACAGGGAGAGTACACTGAAGCTTTCTTT
abundance: .
d_gene: TRBD1
v_gene: TRBV10-3
j_gene: TRBJ1-1

CDR3aa: CASSGIPGETQYF
CDR3nt: TGCGCCAGCAGCGGAATTCCGGGCGAGACCCAGTACTTC
abundance: .
d_gene: .
v_gene: TRBV5-1
j_gene: TRBJ2-5

CDR3aa: CASSLPGVAEAFF
CDR3nt: TGTGCCAGCAGTTTACCAGGGGTTGCTGAAGCTTTCTTT
abundance: .
d_gene: .
v_gene: TRBV28
j_gene: TRBJ1-1

CDR3aa: CASRASGRTKNIQYF
CDR3nt: TGCGCCAGCAGGGCCAGCGGGAGAACCAAAAACATTCAGTACTTC
abundance: .
d_gene: TRBD2
v_gene: TRBV4-1
j_gene: TRBJ2-4

CDR3aa: CSVGAFNQPQHF
CDR3nt: TGCAGCGTCGGGGCCTTTAATCAGCCCCAGCATTTT
abundance: .
d_gene: .
v_gene: TRBV29-1
j_gene: TRBJ1-5

CDR3aa: CASSYTGDEQFF
CDR3nt: TGTGCCAGCAGTTACACCGGGGATGAGCAGTTCTTC
abundance: .
d_gene: .
v_gene: TRBV6-5
j_gene: TRBJ2-1

CDR3aa: CASKGQGAPNYGYTF
CDR3nt: TGTGCCAGTAAGGGACAGGGGGCGCCCAACTATGGCTACACCTTC
abundance: .
d_gene: TRBD1
v_gene: TRBV19
j_gene: TRBJ1-2

CDR3aa: CASSSGPVAGEETQYF
CDR3nt: TGCGCCAGCAGCTCCGGGCCGGTGGCGGGGGAAGAGACCCAGTACTTC
abundance: .
d_gene: TRBD2
v_gene: TRBV5-1
j_gene: TRBJ2-5

CDR3aa: CASSSTSGLYEQYF
CDR3nt: TGTGCCAGCAGTTCAACTAGCGGCCTATACGAGCAGTACTTC
abundance: .
d_gene: TRBD2
v_gene: TRBV27
j_gene: TRBJ2-7

CDR3aa: CASSLYGTGPAFGQFF
CDR3nt: TGTGCCAGCAGTTTATACGGGACAGGGCCGGCATTTGGACAGTTCTTC
abundance: .
d_gene: TRBD1
v_gene: TRBV28
j_gene: TRBJ2-1

CDR3aa: CASSVGPNTDTQYF
CDR3nt: TGTGCCAGCAGCGTAGGACCTAATACAGATACGCAGTATTTT
abundance: .
d_gene: .
v_gene: TRBV9
j_gene: TRBJ2-3

CDR3aa: CASSDYAGWREKLFF
CDR3nt: TGTGCCAGCAGTGACTACGCTGGATGGCGTGAAAAACTGTTTTTT
abundance: .
d_gene: .
v_gene: TRBV6-1
j_gene: TRBJ1-4

CDR3aa: CASSSPWNNEQFF
CDR3nt: TGTGCCAGCAGCTCCCCTTGGAACAATGAGCAGTTCTTC
abundance: .
d_gene: .
v_gene: TRBV7-2
j_gene: TRBJ2-1

CDR3aa: CASSVAPLDSNEQFF
CDR3nt: TGTGCCAGCAGCGTAGCCCCCCTAGATTCCAATGAGCAGTTCTTC
abundance: .
d_gene: .
v_gene: TRBV9
j_gene: TRBJ2-1

CDR3aa: CASEGTGLGYNEQFF
CDR3nt: TGTGCCAGCGAGGGGACAGGGCTCGGCTACAATGAGCAGTTCTTC
abundance: .
d_gene: TRBD1
v_gene: TRBV27
j_gene: TRBJ2-1

CDR3aa: CASSRGGSTDTQYF
CDR3nt: TGCGCCAGCAGCCGGGGGGGGAGCACAGATACGCAGTATTTT
abundance: .
d_gene: TRBD2
v_gene: TRBV4-1
j_gene: TRBJ2-3

CDR3aa: CASSLGTYNEQFF
CDR3nt: TGTGCCAGCAGCTTGGGGACCTACAATGAGCAGTTCTTC
abundance: .
d_gene: .
v_gene: TRBV7-2
j_gene: TRBJ2-1

CDR3aa: CASSLRTHWLFF
CDR3nt: TGTGCCAGCAGCCTCCGGACCCATTGGCTGTTTTTT
abundance: .
d_gene: .
v_gene: TRBV6-1
j_gene: TRBJ2-2

CDR3aa: CASLPPATNEKLFF
CDR3nt: TGTGCCTCCCTACCCCCAGCAACTAATGAAAAACTGTTTTTT
abundance: .
d_gene: .
v_gene: TRBV6-4
j_gene: TRBJ1-4

CDR3aa: CAGGGQGKCFVTEAFF
CDR3nt: TGTGCCGGTGGGGGACAGGGTAAATGTTTTGTCACTGAAGCTTTCTTT
abundance: .
d_gene: TRBD1
v_gene: TRBV6-7
j_gene: TRBJ1-1

CDR3aa: CASSVGGGSPYEQYF
CDR3nt: TGTGCCAGCAGCGTAGGAGGCGGTAGCCCCTACGAGCAGTACTTC
abundance: .
d_gene: .
v_gene: TRBV9
j_gene: TRBJ2-7

CDR3aa: CASSQSLAAGGTQYF
CDR3nt: TGTGCCAGCAGCCAAAGTCTCGCGGCCGGAGGGACCCAGTACTTC
abundance: .
d_gene: .
v_gene: TRBV4-2
j_gene: TRBJ2-5

CDR3aa: CASSPQGSSGNTIYF
CDR3nt: TGTGCCAGCAGCCCCCAGGGTAGCAGTGGAAACACCATATATTTT
abundance: .
d_gene: .
v_gene: TRBV7-2
j_gene: TRBJ1-3

CDR3aa: CASSSHSGAYGYTF
CDR3nt: TGTGCCAGCAGCTCCCACTCCGGAGCCTATGGCTACACCTTC
abundance: .
d_gene: .
v_gene: TRBV7-2
j_gene: TRBJ1-2

CDR3aa: CASSPQQTTYEQYF
CDR3nt: TGTGCCAGCTCACCCCAACAGACCACCTACGAGCAGTACTTC
abundance: .
d_gene: .
v_gene: TRBV18
j_gene: TRBJ2-7

CDR3aa: CASSQDPTSGRYEQYF
CDR3nt: TGTGCCAGCAGCCAAGATCCGACTAGCGGGAGATACGAGCAGTACTTC
abundance: .
d_gene: TRBD2
v_gene: TRBV4-2
j_gene: TRBJ2-7

CDR3aa: CASSPQGQQETQYF
CDR3nt: TGTGCCAGCAGCCCCCAGGGCCAACAGGAGACCCAGTACTTC
abundance: .
d_gene: .
v_gene: TRBV28
j_gene: TRBJ2-5

CDR3aa: CASSFQGQGDTEAFF
CDR3nt: TGTGCCAGCAGTTTTCAAGGACAGGGCGACACTGAAGCTTTCTTT
abundance: .
d_gene: TRBD1
v_gene: TRBV28
j_gene: TRBJ1-1

CDR3aa: CASSLPEPGNTIYF
CDR3nt: TGCGCCAGCAGCCTCCCCGAGCCTGGAAACACCATATATTTT
abundance: .
d_gene: .
v_gene: TRBV5-1
j_gene: TRBJ1-3

CDR3aa: CSVEDDSQRLPPGNTIYF
CDR3nt: TGCAGCGTTGAAGACGATTCCCAGAGGTTGCCCCCTGGAAACACCATATATTTT
abundance: .
d_gene: .
v_gene: TRBV29-1
j_gene: TRBJ1-3

CDR3aa: CASSLNIPGTGGEQYF
CDR3nt: TGCGCCAGCAGCTTGAACATCCCCGGGACAGGGGGCGAGCAGTACTTC
abundance: once
d_gene: TRBD1
v_gene: TRBV5-1
j_gene: TRBJ2-7

CDR3aa: CASRLYRQGYGETQYF
CDR3nt: TGTGCAAGTCGCCTATACCGACAGGGTTATGGAGAGACCCAGTACTTC
abundance: .
d_gene: .
v_gene: TRBV12-2
j_gene: TRBJ2-5